A single TCR beta chain is shown here with its context. What antigen it recognizes has not been identified. Per-base quality was not reported, and no clone a single base away is much larger than it. The source of the sample is a study of blood T cell repertoires in COVID-19 (dated by TCRdb to 2020 to 2021). In terms of the full investigation: Collaborator samples came from the United States, Italy and Spain and covered acute and convalescent phases of COVID-19. The repertoires were released in a freely available public database meant as a resource for research on the immune response to SARS-CoV-2. Nearly every sample came with metadata listing a de-identified subject ID, COVID-19 status, age in years and sex. The material from the prospective study consisted of cDNA or gDNA derived from T cells, B-cell-depleted T cells, or PBMCs. The samples were drawn from two sources: the first 160 participants of the ongoing ImmuneRACE study, and approximately 1,300 subjects contributed by 6 global collaborators. Deeply sampled blood TCRbeta repertoires from subjects exposed to, actively infected with, or recovered from COVID-19 were included in the dataset. HLA class I and class II types, where available, came from metadata supplied by the sample provider rather than from assay-based typing. The research as a whole found: Clinical and demographic metadata were provided uncurated, with the amount varying by source and participant.

Each collaborating institution followed its own protocols to collect whole blood in K2EDTA tubes. For TCRbeta analysis, collaborator samples were shipped as frozen whole blood, as isolated PBMCs, or as DNA extracted from either sample type. TCRbeta CDR3 regions were amplified from genomic DNA by means of the immunoSEQ Assay, a bias-controlled multiplex PCR. Processing in the source paper ran as follows. The number of nucleated cells in each sample was estimated from the amplification of reference gene primers within the assay. To quantify the absolute abundance of each unique TCRbeta CDR3 rearrangement, sequence reads were collapsed and filtered. Productive Simpson clonality was computed per sample as the square root of Simpson's diversity index over productive rearrangements. TCRdb's version of the immuneACCESS table is confined to in-frame rearrangements and falls short of the full clone set. An unresolved V gene accounts for under half of the shortfall where checked; the remainder is of unknown origin. V, J and clone size were drawn from that table, and D and trimming were deduced from the DNA. Here the sample has about 62,000 clones; roughly 90% occur a single time. The top ten clonotypes cover less than 1.5% of the sample.

This TCR came from a woman aged 55 to 70 with acute or convalescent COVID-19. The source material was peripheral blood.

The sequenced DNA is TGCGCCAGCAGCTTGTTCGGGGGAGGGAACACTGAAGCTTTCTTT. The translation is CASSLFGGGNTEAFF. This receptor chain uses TRBV5-1 and TRBJ1-1; tentative D gene TRBD1, with 5 bases matching. Relative to germline, V is 1 base shorter and J is 1 base shorter, with 11 bases between their ends. CDR3 length: 15 amino acids, cysteine to phenylalanine. CDR3 DNA only is kept here, 45 bases in frame from base 1. Per the germline V gene, SGHRS is the CDR1 and YFSETQ is the CDR2.